The rows below give T cell receptor beta chains drawn from one sample of a study of CD8 T cells in ankylosing spondylitis. Via MiXCR, TCRdb re-called the 5' RACE reads, giving one row per CDR3 protein. The sample holds 700,000 to 1,000,000 distinct CDR3 sequences; 10% to 15% are singletons and the top ten take under 0.6%. Source material: blood, either unsorted or a sorted T cell fraction (not recorded which). All receptors derive from a male donor with ankylosing spondylitis. The CDR3 runs from the conserved cysteine through the conserved F or W. The D gene is left open where the match is weak. Clone sizes are given selectively: once, few, many, or a class where the clone is expanded.

j_call v_call d_call clone_size cdr3_nt cdr3_aa
TRBJ1-2 TRBV7-9 TRBD1 few TGTGCCAGCAGCTTCGGCAGGGGGCAGGGCAATTATGGCTACACCTTC CASSFGRGQGNYGYTF
TRBJ2-7 TRBV20-1 TRBD1 many TGCAGTGCTAGCAGACAGGGGAATACCTACGAGCAGTACTTC CSASRQGNTYEQYF
TRBJ2-1 TRBV20-1 . . TGCAGTGCTAGAAAACAGGTATACAATGAGCAGTTCTTC CSARKQVYNEQFF
TRBJ2-1 TRBV6-1 TRBD2 . TGTGCCAGCAGCTCCCCGGGACTAAACAACTACAATGAGCAGTTCTTC CASSSPGLNNYNEQFF
TRBJ2-7 TRBV20-1 TRBD2 many TGCAGTGTTGGGTCGGGGACTATCACCTACGAGCAGTACTTC CSVGSGTITYEQYF
TRBJ2-7 TRBV7-2 TRBD1 few TGTGCCAGCACTGAAAACACCGGGACAGGCCACTACTTC CASTENTGTGHYF
TRBJ1-3 TRBV20-1 . . TGCAGTGCCAGGGACAACTTACGAAACACCATATATTTT CSARDNLRNTIYF
TRBJ2-7 TRBV27 TRBD1 few TGTGCCAGCAGACCGGGACAGGGTGCCTTAGGGCCCCACTACGAGCAGTACTTC CASRPGQGALGPHYEQYF
TRBJ2-6 TRBV7-8 . few TGTGCCAGCAGCCGCCGGACGGGGATCTCTGCTGGGGCCAACGTCCTGACTTTC CASSRRTGISAGANVLTF
TRBJ1-1 TRBV5-1 TRBD1 few TGCGCCAGCAGCCCGGCGACAGGGCGGAATACTGAAGCTTTCTTT CASSPATGRNTEAFF
TRBJ2-5 TRBV5-1 . . TGCGCCAGCAGCACCCGACGGAACCAAGAGACCCAGTACTTC CASSTRRNQETQYF
TRBJ2-4 TRBV12-3/TRBV12-4 . many TGTGCCAGCAGTTTACATATAGGGAGGTTGAGCAACGTAGCCAAAAACATTCAGTACTTC CASSLHIGRLSNVAKNIQYF
TRBJ2-2 TRBV7-8 . few TGTGCCAGCAGCTTACTCTTGCGACGGAACACCGGGGAGCTGTTTTTT CASSLLLRRNTGELFF
TRBJ2-7 TRBV7-9 . many TGTGCCAGCAGCTTAGTGGAGGTTGCCTACGAGCAGTACTTC CASSLVEVAYEQYF
TRBJ2-7 TRBV2 . few TGTGCCAGCAGTCCCATCCGGGCCTCCTACGAGCAGTACTTC CASSPIRASYEQYF
TRBJ2-3 TRBV20-1 TRBD2 many TGCAGTGCTAGAGAACTAGCGGGAGGTTCAGATACGCAGTATTTT CSARELAGGSDTQYF
TRBJ1-3 TRBV5-5 . . TGTGCCAGCAGCTTGGTTACAGGTCGAAACACCATATATTTT CASSLVTGRNTIYF
TRBJ2-6 TRBV7-2 TRBD1 few TGTGCCAGCAGCCATACTACAGGGGACGGGGCCAACGTCCTGACTTTC CASSHTTGDGANVLTF
TRBJ1-2 TRBV7-2 . . TGTGCCAGCAGCTCAAGAACAGGGTACTATGGCTACACCTTC CASSSRTGYYGYTF
TRBJ2-2 TRBV5-1 . few TGCGCCAGCAGCTTCCGGGGGTTGGCCGGGGAGCTGTTTTTT CASSFRGLAGELFF
TRBJ2-6 TRBV5-5 TRBD1 . TGTGCCAGCAGCCCGGGACAGGGGTTGTCTGGGGCCAACGTCCTGACTTTC CASSPGQGLSGANVLTF
TRBJ2-7 TRBV27 TRBD2 . TGTGCCAGCAGTTTACGGGGGAGGGACGAGCAGTACTTC CASSLRGRDEQYF
TRBJ2-2 TRBV7-2 . . TGTGCCAGCAGCTTTCCCCCAGCTAACACCGGGGAGCTGTTTTTT CASSFPPANTGELFF
TRBJ2-7 TRBV6-5 . few TGTGCCAGCAGTTACACAGCGCTATTCCGCTACGAGCAGTACTTC CASSYTALFRYEQYF
TRBJ1-5 TRBV5-5 TRBD1 few TGTGCCAGCAGTTTACAGGGGTCCGGTCAGCCCCAGCATTTT CASSLQGSGQPQHF
TRBJ2-1 TRBV7-9 TRBD2 many TGTGCCAGCAGCTTGGGACTAGCCTACAATGAGCAGTTCTTC CASSLGLAYNEQFF
TRBJ2-5 TRBV15 TRBD2 . TGTGCCACCAGCGCCCGACGGCGGGAGGGAGAGACCCAGTACTTC CATSARRREGETQYF
TRBJ2-3 TRBV10-3 TRBD2 many TGTGCCACCGTAGCGGGGAGCACAGATACGCAGTATTTT CATVAGSTDTQYF
TRBJ2-2 TRBV15 . many TGTGCCACCAGCCGTCAGTCCGGGGAGCTGTTTTTT CATSRQSGELFF
TRBJ2-5 TRBV6-1 TRBD2 few TGTGCCAGCAGGAAAGGGACTAGCGGCGAAGAGACCCAGTACTTC CASRKGTSGEETQYF
TRBJ2-4 TRBV6-2/TRBV6-3 TRBD2 few TGTGCCAGCAGTAGGACTGGCGGGGGAAACATTCAGTACTTC CASSRTGGGNIQYF
TRBJ1-5 TRBV18 . . TGTGCCAGCTCACCAGGGAACAGGGACATGGGGCAGCCCCAGCATTTT CASSPGNRDMGQPQHF
TRBJ2-3 TRBV6-1 . few TGTGCCACTCCGGGACAATTTCGCACAGATACGCAGTATTTT CATPGQFRTDTQYF
TRBJ2-7 TRBV10-3 . few TGTGCCATCAGCAAAACAGGACAGGGAGGGTACGAGCAGTACTTC CAISKTGQGGYEQYF
TRBJ2-3 TRBV7-3 . few TGTGCCAGCAGCTTGATAGGGCGTGGGAGCACAGATACGCAGTATTTT CASSLIGRGSTDTQYF
TRBJ1-2 TRBV5-4 . few TGTGCCAGCAGATCCGCTACGGGGTCTAACTATGGCTACACCTTC CASRSATGSNYGYTF
TRBJ2-7 TRBV20-1 . many TGCAGTGCTGCTGGGACACCAACCTACGAGCAGTACTTC CSAAGTPTYEQYF
TRBJ2-7 TRBV7-2 . many TGTGCCAGCAGCTTAGGGGTCTCCTACGAGCAGTACTTC CASSLGVSYEQYF
TRBJ2-3 TRBV20-1 . few TGCAGTGCGCACCCAGGGATTATGGGCACAGATACGCAGTATTTT CSAHPGIMGTDTQYF
TRBJ2-5 TRBV4-2 TRBD1 . TGTGCCAGCAGCCAAGAAGCAGGGGGAAGAGAGACCCAGTACTTC CASSQEAGGRETQYF
TRBJ2-7 TRBV28 . few TGTGCCAGCGGCGACAGTCACTACGAGCAGTACTTC CASGDSHYEQYF
TRBJ1-6 TRBV5-5 TRBD1 . TGTGCCAGCAGCTTGGAATACAGGGGAGTCAGATCACCCCTCCACTTT CASSLEYRGVRSPLHF